Listed below are T cell receptor beta chains from one sample, sequenced in a study of shared clonotypes between healthy human individuals. The protocol was immunoSEQ multiplex PCR, while the TCRdb copy is restricted to in-frame clones and leaves out a portion. The repertoire holds roughly 2.6 million clones, with about 92% as singletons. The sequencing input was naive CD4+ T cells sorted from blood. These receptors came from a young man in good health. Each CDR3 is given with its conserved first and last residue. Fields, in order: V gene, CDR3 protein.

TRBV11-1	CASSLFSKDSEQFF
TRBV30	CATAADREQYF
TRBV18	CASSPRGPANEKLFF
TRBV6-5	CASSYGTGQETQYF
TRBV9	CASSPRGSSYEQYF
TRBV5-1	CASSLRQADTIYF
TRBV10-3	CAISENGTKAGEQYF
TRBV7-8	CASSSGLAGGLPADTQYF
TRBV10-3	CAISSDSPANYGYTF
TRBV6-5	CASTLLKNIQYF
TRBV5-8	CASSDGQAHSGNTIYF